The 15 T cell receptor beta chains below all came from one sample that was sequenced in a study of cytomegalovirus exposure and HLA in healthy donors. Assay used: immunoSEQ multiplex PCR; TCRdb lists only in-frame clones, some missing. This sample has roughly 79,000 clones, with 90% to 95% found just once. The material sequenced was PBMCs. The receptors come from a young man in good health and CMV-seronegative.

The rearrangement links TRBV27 to TRBJ1-1; D gene ambiguous. V lost 3 bases to trimming and J lost 5 bases, with 16 bases between them. The CDR3 loop spans 15 amino acids. CDR1 is MNHEY and CDR2 is SMNVEV in the germline V gene (reference sequence). The CDR3 nucleotides are TGTGCCAGCAGTTTGGAGGCACTAGGTATTACTGAAGCTTTCTTT. Translating it yields CASSLEALGITEAFF.

The rearrangement links TRBV6-5 to TRBJ2-7; D not resolved. CDR3 length: 16 amino acids. Per germline, CDR1 MNHEY and CDR2 SVGAGI. The V gene lost 0 bases and the J gene lost 0 bases, with 12 bases spanning the gap. The CDR3 bases are TGTGCCAGCAGTTACTCGAGAGGCGTGAGCTCCTACGAGCAGTACTTC. This sequence encodes CASSYSRGVSSYEQYF.

This chain uses TRBV2 with TRBJ2-3; D might be TRBD2 (5 bases). The germline V gene encodes CDR1 SNHLY and CDR2 FYNNEI. The V gene lost 2 bases and the J gene lost 2 bases, with 17 bases spanning the gap. The CDR3 has 17 amino acids. The chain's CDR3 is CASSETMDSPATDTQYF. CDR3 in DNA: TGTGCCAGCAGTGAAACCATGGACTCGCCAGCCACAGATACGCAGTATTTT.

This sequence joins TRBV7-9 and TRBJ2-1, with 8 bases that match TRBD2. The V gene end was trimmed by 7 bases and the J gene end by 3 bases; junction bases not matched to a gene: 8. Looked up from germline, CDR1 is SEHNR and CDR2 is FQNEAQ (reference sequence). The CDR3 runs to 15 residues. The CDR3 is CASTTWAGGYNEQFF. Written as DNA, the CDR3 is TGTGCCAGCACCACCTGGGCGGGAGGCTACAATGAGCAGTTCTTC.

The genes are TRBV27 and TRBJ2-7, with D perhaps TRBD1 (5 bases). Between the trimmed V and J ends, which lost 1 base and 4 bases, there was a span of 11 bases. CDR3 length: 14 amino acids. Germline assignment: CDR1 MNHEY and CDR2 SMNVEV (reference sequence). CDR3 nucleotides: TGTGCCAGCAGTTTATTAGGGGTCGGGTACGAGCAGTACTTC. This gives the protein CASSLLGVGYEQYF.

The chain carries TRBV27 and TRBJ2-7; D unresolved. The germline CDR1 and CDR2 sequences are MNHEY and SMNVEV (reference sequence). The length of the CDR3 is 13 residues. Trimming stripped 3 bases from V and 2 bases from J, with 8 bases between. The CDR3 here is CASSLQVTYEQYF. The CDR3 nucleotides are TGTGCCAGCAGTTTGCAGGTTACCTACGAGCAGTACTTC.

V and J are TRBV28 and TRBJ2-1, with 10 positions matching TRBD1. V shed 8 bases and J 2 bases; nucleotides not matched to a gene: 6. The CDR3 totals 15 residues. Per the germline V gene, CDR1 is MDHEN and CDR2 is SYDVKM. This chain's CDR3 is CASGPGTGAYNEQFF. In nucleotides, the CDR3 is TGTGCCAGCGGACCCGGGACAGGGGCCTACAATGAGCAGTTCTTC.

The chain carries TRBV14 and TRBJ2-2; 11 nucleotides agree with TRBD2. V was pared by 5 bases and J by 1 base, with 3 bases of the junction left unmatched. CDR1 is SGHDN and CDR2 is FVKESK in the germline V gene. This CDR3 has 16 residues. The CDR3 is CASSSGLAGNTGELFF. The DNA of the CDR3 is TGTGCCAGCAGCTCAGGACTAGCGGGGAACACCGGGGAGCTGTTTTTT.

The rearrangement links TRBV4-2 to TRBJ1-1; D remains ambiguous. Germline V CDR1 and CDR2: LGHNA, YNFKEQ. The CDR3 has 13 residues. Trimming took off 1 base at V and 1 base at J, with 4 bases between the two ends. The CDR3, as DNA: TGTGCCAGCAGCCAAGGAGGGAACACTGAAGCTTTCTTT. This sequence encodes CASSQGGNTEAFF.

The chain uses TRBV5-5 and TRBJ1-5, with 9 bases that match TRBD1. Germline CDR1 reads SGHKS; CDR2 reads YYEKEE (reference sequence). The length of the CDR3 is 16 residues. V shed 3 bases, J shed 6 bases, and the junction held 10 bases outside the gene matches. CDR3 in amino acids: CASSSTTTGGIQPQHF. The CDR3, as DNA: TGTGCCAGCAGCTCGACCACGACAGGGGGAATTCAGCCCCAGCATTTT.

The V call is TRBV18, the J call TRBJ2-7; D is ambiguous. The CDR3 contains 13 residues. Germline V gene sequence: CDR1 KGHSH, CDR2 LQKENI. V shed 4 bases and J shed 0 bases, with 7 bases lying between them. The CDR3 here is CASSLGPSYEQYF. CDR3 DNA: TGTGCCAGCTCACTCGGTCCCTCCTACGAGCAGTACTTC.

The chain links TRBV10-3 to TRBJ1-1, with 8 bases aligning to TRBD1. CDR3 length: 12 amino acids. Trimming at V came to 7 bases and at J to 7 bases, leaving 5 bases not matched to a gene. The germline CDR1 and CDR2 sequences are ENHRY and SYGVKD. Here the CDR3 reads CAITQGAGEAFF. The DNA of the CDR3 is TGTGCCATCACTCAGGGGGCGGGTGAAGCTTTCTTT.

V gene TRBV18 combines with J gene TRBJ1-1, with D uncertain. Germline V gene data show CDR1 as KGHSH and CDR2 as LQKENI. The CDR3 is made up of 15 amino acids. The ends were cut back, 3 bases at V and 1 base at J, with 12 bases in the middle. The CDR3 reads CASSPPLVANTEAFF. The DNA of the CDR3 is TGTGCCAGCTCACCCCCGCTGGTAGCGAACACTGAAGCTTTCTTT.

The V gene is TRBV27, the J gene TRBJ1-6, with TRBD1 matching over 7 bases. This CDR3 spans 16 amino acids. The ends lost 5 bases at V and 4 bases at J; junction bases unmatched: 8. CDR1 is MNHEY and CDR2 is SMNVEV in the germline V gene (reference sequence). For the CDR3, the DNA is TGTGCCAGCAGTCGGGACAGCCAGGCGTATAATTCACCCCTCCACTTT. Translating gives CASSRDSQAYNSPLHF.

The chain uses TRBV6-5 and TRBJ2-7; 7 nucleotides agree with TRBD1. Germline V CDR1 and CDR2: MNHEY, SVGAGI. Trimming cost V 6 bases and J 9 bases; bases outside gene matches: 11. CDR3 length equals 13 residues. The CDR3 DNA is TGTGCCAGCAGCCCCGGGACAGCCGTTGGGCAGTACTTC. Translation gives CASSPGTAVGQYF.